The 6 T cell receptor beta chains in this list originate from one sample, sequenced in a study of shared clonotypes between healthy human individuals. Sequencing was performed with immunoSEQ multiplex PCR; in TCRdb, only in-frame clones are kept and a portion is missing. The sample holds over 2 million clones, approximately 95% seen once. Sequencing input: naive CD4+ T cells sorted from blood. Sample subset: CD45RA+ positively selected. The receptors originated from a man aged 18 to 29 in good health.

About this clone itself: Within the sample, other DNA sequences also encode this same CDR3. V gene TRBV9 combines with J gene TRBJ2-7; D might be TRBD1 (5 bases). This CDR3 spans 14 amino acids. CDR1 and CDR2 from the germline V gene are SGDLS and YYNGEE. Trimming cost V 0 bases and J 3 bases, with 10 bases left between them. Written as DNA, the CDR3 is TGTGCCAGCAGCGTAGCGGGCAGGGACTACGAGCAGTACTTC. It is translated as CASSVAGRDYEQYF.

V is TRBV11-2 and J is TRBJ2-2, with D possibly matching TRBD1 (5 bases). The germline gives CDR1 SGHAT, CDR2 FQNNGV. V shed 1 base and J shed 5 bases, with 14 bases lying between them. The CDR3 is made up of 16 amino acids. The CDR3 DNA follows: TGTGCCAGCAGCTTAGTGGTAGGGGTTGTAACCGGGGAGCTGTTTTTT. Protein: CASSLVVGVVTGELFF.

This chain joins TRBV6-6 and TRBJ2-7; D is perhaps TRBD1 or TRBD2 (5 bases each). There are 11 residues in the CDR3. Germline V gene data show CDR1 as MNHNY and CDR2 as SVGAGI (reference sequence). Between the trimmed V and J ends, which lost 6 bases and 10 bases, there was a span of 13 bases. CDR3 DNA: TGTGCCAGCAGCTACGGGGCCGTACAGTACTTC. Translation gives CASSYGAVQYF.

CDR3 residues: CASSIGPLARGGGYSNQPQHF. As DNA, the CDR3 is TGTGCCAGTAGTATAGGGCCCCTGGCCCGGGGCGGAGGATATAGCAATCAGCCCCAGCATTTT. The chain carries TRBV19 and TRBJ1-5; D might be TRBD1 (5 bases). CDR1 and CDR2 (germline): LNHDA, SQIVND (reference sequence). The CDR3 is 21 residues long. The V and J ends lost 1 base and 0 bases respectively, with 25 bases between them.

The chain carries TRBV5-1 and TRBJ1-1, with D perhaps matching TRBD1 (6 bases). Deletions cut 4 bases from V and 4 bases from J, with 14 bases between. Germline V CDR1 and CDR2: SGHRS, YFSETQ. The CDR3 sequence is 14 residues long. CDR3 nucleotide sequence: TGCGCCAGCAGCGTCCAGGGCAGGGGCACTGAAGCTTTCTTT. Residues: CASSVQGRGTEAFF.

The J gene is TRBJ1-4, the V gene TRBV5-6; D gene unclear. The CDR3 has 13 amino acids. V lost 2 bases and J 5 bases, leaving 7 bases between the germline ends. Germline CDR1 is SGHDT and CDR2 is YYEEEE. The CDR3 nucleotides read TGTGCCAGCAGCTTTCGTATGAATGAAAAACTGTTTTTT. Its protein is CASSFRMNEKLFF.